This T cell receptor (beta chain) was captured by sequencing in a study of blood T cell repertoires in COVID-19. Study context: Sources were T cells, B-cell-depleted T cells, or PBMCs; the material itself was cDNA or gDNA.

Germline-derived CDR1 and CDR2 are SGHAT and FQDESV (reference sequence). The CDR3 spans 16 residues. V lost 4 bases and J lost 5, with 18 bases in between. Here immunoSEQ multiplex PCR was the method, and the copy in TCRdb shows in-frame clones only, minus some. The sample yields 210,000 or so clones, 70% to 90% seen once. Which cohort a participant joined came from the clinical history participants gave. The table lists this clone with a few counts. This sequence joins TRBV11-1 and TRBJ2-1, with D perhaps matching TRBD1 (6 bases). Material: PBMCs or T cells enriched from blood (not recorded which). The sequence was obtained from a woman in her forties or fifties in a cohort exposed to, infected with or recovered from COVID-19 (not recorded which). DNA of the CDR3: TGTGCCAGCAGCTCAGCTAACAGGGCCAACAACAATGAGCAGTTCTTC. Translating it yields CASSSANRANNNEQFF.